This TCR beta chain was identified in a study of blood T cell repertoires in COVID-19 (dated by TCRdb to about 2020). About the study as a whole: Samples from collaborators originated in the United States, Italy and Spain and spanned both the acute and convalescent phases of COVID-19. Deeply sampled blood TCRbeta repertoires from subjects exposed to, actively infected with, or recovered from COVID-19 were included in the dataset. Samples were obtained from the ongoing ImmuneRACE study (first 160 participants) and from over 1,000 subjects provided by 6 global collaborators. The sample metadata nearly always contained a de-identified subject ID, COVID-19 status, age in years and sex. The repertoires were made available in a free public database intended to serve as a resource for research on the immune response to SARS-CoV-2. Where available, HLA class I and class II types were obtained from metadata supplied by the sample provider rather than from assay-based typing. The material from the prospective study consisted of cDNA or gDNA derived from T cells, B-cell-depleted T cells, or PBMCs. Beyond this particular receptor, the publication reports: How much clinical and demographic metadata was included differed by source and by participant, and the metadata was provided uncurated.

Participants in the prospective study were enrolled through a virtual design, were aged roughly 18 to 100 years, and lived in about 25 United States geographic areas. To assign participants to cohorts, the prospective study relied on clinical history that participants themselves reported in a screening survey and a study questionnaire. Recovered participants in ImmuneRACE Cohort 3 were defined as having two consecutive negative NP/OP PCR tests, clearance from a healthcare professional, or resolution of symptoms. Mobile phlebotomists in the prospective study collected whole blood, serum and a nasopharyngeal or oropharyngeal swab from every participant. Over a roughly 2-month period, participants in the prospective study had the option of providing additional blood draws and questionnaires. Prospective study blood samples were shipped either frozen or at room temperature before DNA extraction. For this clone: It has no known antigen specificity. Base qualities are not recorded, but no much larger clone differs from it by a single base.

The immunoSEQ Assay, a bias-controlled multiplex PCR, was used to amplify TCRbeta CDR3 regions from genomic DNA. The authors' pipeline ran thus. Within the assay, amplification of reference gene primers was used to estimate how many nucleated cells each sample contained. To quantify the absolute abundance of each unique TCRbeta CDR3 rearrangement, sequence reads were collapsed and filtered. For each sample, productive Simpson clonality was calculated as the square root of Simpson's diversity index across productive rearrangements. This is the immuneACCESS table as TCRdb keeps it, with only in-frame sequences that have V and J called. A part of the clones is gone; compared with another copy, unresolved V genes explain less than half, and the rest is unexplained. The V and J calls and clone size come from that table; D and trimming were worked out from the DNA. For this sample the table gives approximately 490,000 clones, of which approximately 86% were detected only once. Together, the top ten hold approximately 8.3% of the sample.

This TCR was sampled from a woman in her sixties or seventies who had recovered from COVID-19. The sequenced material came from PBMCs or T cells enriched from blood (not recorded which).

The CDR3 reads as follows: CASSYGDRAGNTIYF. The bases read TGTGCCAGCAGTTACGGGGACAGGGCTGGAAACACCATATATTTT. This receptor chain uses TRBV6-5 and TRBJ1-3; the central 9 bases match TRBD1. V and J are trimmed by 2 bases and 2 bases, and the gene matches miss 1 base of the junction. From its cysteine to its phenylalanine, the CDR3 spans 15 amino acids. CDR3 DNA is the only sequence kept; it has 45 bases, read in frame from the first base. CDR1 MNHEY and CDR2 SVGAGI were looked up in the germline V gene.